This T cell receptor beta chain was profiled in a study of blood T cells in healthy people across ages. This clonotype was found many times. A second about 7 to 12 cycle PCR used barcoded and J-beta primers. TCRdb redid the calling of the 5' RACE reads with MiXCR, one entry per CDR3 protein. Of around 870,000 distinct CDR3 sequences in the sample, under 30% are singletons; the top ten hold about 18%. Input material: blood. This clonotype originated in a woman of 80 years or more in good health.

The CDR3 coding sequence is TGTGCCACCCGCGGTAGCGGGGGCTCCTACAATGAGCAGTTCTTC. This gives the protein CATRGSGGSYNEQFF. V is TRBV6-1 and J is TRBJ2-1; 9 bases are shared with TRBD2. CDR3 length: 15 residues. From germline, CDR1 is MNHNS and CDR2 SASEGT. V gave up 10 bases and J gave up 0 bases; unmatched junction bases: 7.